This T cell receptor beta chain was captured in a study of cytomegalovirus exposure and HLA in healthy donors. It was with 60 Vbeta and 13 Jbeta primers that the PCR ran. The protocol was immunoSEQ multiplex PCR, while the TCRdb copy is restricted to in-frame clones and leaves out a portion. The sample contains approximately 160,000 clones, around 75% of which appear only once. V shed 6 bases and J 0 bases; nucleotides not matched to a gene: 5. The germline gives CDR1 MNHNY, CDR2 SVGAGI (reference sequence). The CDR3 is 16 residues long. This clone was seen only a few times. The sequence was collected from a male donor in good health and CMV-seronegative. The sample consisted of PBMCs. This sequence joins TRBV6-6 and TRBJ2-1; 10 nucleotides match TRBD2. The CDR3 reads CASRDSGRSSYNEQFF. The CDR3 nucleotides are TGTGCCAGCAGAGATAGCGGGAGGTCCTCCTACAATGAGCAGTTCTTC.